This T cell receptor (beta chain) was documented in a study of T cell responses to AZD1222 COVID-19 vaccine. Only in-frame clones appear in the TCRdb table, and some are missing; sequencing was by immunoSEQ multiplex PCR. In the table there are under 150,000 clones, over 90% of which are singletons. The germline CDR1 and CDR2 sequences are MNHNY and SVGAGI (reference sequence). Unmatched junction bases numbered 5, after V lost 9 bases and J lost 6 bases. The CDR3 has 12 amino acids. This chain uses TRBV6-6 with TRBJ1-2; 9 positions match TRBD1. This clonotype originated in an adult in good health. The sequencing used peripheral blood, collected on day 0 of AZD1222 vaccination. DNA for the CDR3: TGTGCCAGTTCGACAGGGGGGGATGGCTACACCTTC. Translated: CASSTGGDGYTF.